Given below is one T cell receptor (beta chain) in context. These data come from a study of blood T cell repertoires in COVID-19. At the level of the study: Collection of acute and convalescent COVID-19 samples took place in the United States, Italy and Spain. Sources were T cells, B-cell-depleted T cells, or PBMCs; the material itself was cDNA or gDNA.

Per the authors' pipeline: Amplification of reference gene primers provided the estimated nucleated cell counts. Clones were read by immunoSEQ multiplex PCR, and TCRdb kept only the in-frame ones, dropping some. V and J calls and clone size are copied from that table; D and trimming were computed from the DNA. Of approximately 230,000 clones listed, roughly 80% are singletons. The CDR3 covers 14 residues. With V trimmed by 8 bases and J by 7 bases, 8 bases remained unmatched. Per the germline V gene, CDR1 is SGHDT and CDR2 is YYEEEE. Input material: peripheral blood. The chain couples TRBV5-6 to TRBJ2-2, with 10 bases fitting TRBD2. This receptor was obtained from a man of 80 years or more with acute or convalescent COVID-19. This CDR3 is CARVLAGTHGELFF. CDR3 coding DNA: TGTGCCAGAGTACTAGCGGGAACTCACGGGGAGCTGTTTTTT.